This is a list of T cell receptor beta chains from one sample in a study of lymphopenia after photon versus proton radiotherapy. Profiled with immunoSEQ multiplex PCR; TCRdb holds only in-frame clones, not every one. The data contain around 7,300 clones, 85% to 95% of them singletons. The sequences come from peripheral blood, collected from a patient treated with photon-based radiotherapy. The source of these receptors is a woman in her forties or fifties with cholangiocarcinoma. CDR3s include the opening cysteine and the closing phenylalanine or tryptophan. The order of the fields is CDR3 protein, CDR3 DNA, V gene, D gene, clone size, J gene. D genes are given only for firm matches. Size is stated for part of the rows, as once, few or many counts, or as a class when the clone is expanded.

CASRGLRGGTDTQYF	TGCGCCAGCAGGGGATTGCGGGGAGGCACAGATACGCAGTATTTT	TRBV5-1	NA	once	TRBJ2-3
CASGAGTGVYEQYF	TGCGCCAGCGGAGCCGGGACAGGGGTCTACGAGCAGTACTTC	TRBV10-1	TRBD1	NA	TRBJ2-7
CASSLAGTGGGSEKLFF	TGCGCCAGCAGCTTGGCCGGGACAGGGGGTGGGAGTGAAAAACTGTTTTTT	TRBV5-1	TRBD1	NA	TRBJ1-4
CASSPPGGHGYTF	TGTGCCAGCTCACCACCGGGGGGGCATGGCTACACCTTC	TRBV18	NA	NA	TRBJ1-2
CASSQVGADTQYF	TGCGCCAGCAGCCAAGTGGGGGCAGATACGCAGTATTTT	TRBV4-3	NA	NA	TRBJ2-3
CASSPRPLGHGELFF	TGTGCCAGCAGCCCGCGACCTCTAGGGCACGGGGAGCTGTTTTTT	TRBV7-2	NA	NA	TRBJ2-2
CASSQDLPRGLAGTDTQYF	TGCGCCAGCAGCCAAGACTTACCGAGAGGACTAGCGGGGACAGATACGCAGTATTTT	TRBV4-3	TRBD2	NA	TRBJ2-3
CASSEPQGRSPPLHF	TGTGCCAGCAGCGAACCACAGGGGAGAAGTCCACCCCTCCACTTT	TRBV11-2	TRBD1	NA	TRBJ1-6
CARLLVPLFPMNF	TGTGCCAGGCTTCTGGTGCCCTTGTTTCCTATGAATTTT	TRBV5-6	NA	NA	TRBJ1-5
CASRGWSSYEQYF	TGCGCCAGCAGAGGCTGGAGCTCCTACGAGCAGTACTTC	TRBV10-2	NA	NA	TRBJ2-7
CASTTLTGFNNSPLHF	TGTGCCAGCACAACCCTAACAGGGTTTAACAATTCACCCCTCCACTTT	TRBV27	NA	NA	TRBJ1-6
CASSFRGAGNTGELFF	TGTGCCAGCAGTTTTAGGGGGGCTGGTAACACCGGGGAGCTGTTTTTT	TRBV6-6	NA	NA	TRBJ2-2
CASSAMTGYSSSYEQYF	TGTGCCAGCAGCGCTATGACAGGGTACAGTAGCTCCTACGAGCAGTACTTC	TRBV7-2	TRBD1	NA	TRBJ2-7
CASRVHPQETQYF	TGTGCCAGCAGAGTCCACCCTCAAGAGACCCAGTACTTC	TRBV2	NA	NA	TRBJ2-5
CAGAETDTQYF	TGTGCCGGGGCGGAGACAGATACGCAGTATTTT	TRBV27	NA	NA	TRBJ2-3
CASSSPGGVYNEQFF	TGTGCCAGCAGCTCGCCGGGCGGGGTCTACAATGAGCAGTTCTTC	TRBV11-2	NA	NA	TRBJ2-1
CASSSAGSPTSEPLHF	TGTGCCAGCAGCTCTGCCGGGTCTCCCACTTCTGAGCCCCTCCACTTT	TRBV5-4	NA	few	TRBJ1-6
CASSDSIIRSPHPIGNQPQHF	TGTGCCAGCAGTGACTCGATAATCAGAAGTCCACACCCGATCGGCAATCAGCCCCAGCATTTT	TRBV6-4	NA	NA	TRBJ1-5
CASSLAPRRDNYGYTF	TGTGCCAGCAGCTTGGCCCCACGACGGGACAACTATGGCTACACCTTC	TRBV7-2	NA	NA	TRBJ1-2
CASSQELGGVSEAFF	TGCGCCAGCAGCCAAGAACTAGGGGGGGTCTCTGAAGCTTTCTTT	TRBV4-3	NA	NA	TRBJ1-1
CASSIAARADGYTF	TGTGCCAGTAGTATAGCCGCCAGGGCGGATGGCTACACCTTC	TRBV19	NA	NA	TRBJ1-2
CASSSFGELFF	TGTGCCAGCAGCTCTTTCGGGGAGCTGTTTTTT	TRBV11-3	NA	NA	TRBJ2-2
CASSIGGAVYEQYF	TGTGCCAGTAGTATCGGTGGGGCGGTGTACGAGCAGTACTTC	TRBV19	NA	NA	TRBJ2-7
CASSRDTEGAQPQHF	TGTGCCAGTAGTCGGGACACGGAGGGAGCTCAGCCCCAGCATTTT	TRBV19	NA	NA	TRBJ1-5
CATTRGASSSYNEQFF	TGTGCCACCACCAGAGGCGCCTCTAGCTCCTACAATGAGCAGTTCTTC	TRBV10-3	NA	NA	TRBJ2-1
CASSAASGTDTQYF	TGTGCCAGCAGTGCTGCGAGCGGTACAGATACGCAGTATTTT	TRBV6-1	NA	NA	TRBJ2-3
CASSESGREVYGYTF	TGTGCCAGCAGTGAATCGGGCAGGGAGGTCTATGGCTACACCTTC	TRBV2	NA	NA	TRBJ1-2
CASKAGMLGYEQYF	TGTGCCAGCAAAGCCGGGATGTTGGGCTACGAGCAGTACTTC	TRBV10-3	NA	NA	TRBJ2-7
CASTPGVKYYEQYF	TGTGCCAGCACCCCGGGGGTCAAATACTACGAGCAGTACTTC	TRBV27	NA	NA	TRBJ2-7
CASSSTGTGLYGYTF	TGTGCCAGCAGCTCAACCGGGACGGGACTCTATGGCTACACCTTC	TRBV7-2	NA	NA	TRBJ1-2
CASSQGLAGVYNEQFF	TGCGCCAGCAGCCAAGGACTAGCGGGGGTTTACAATGAGCAGTTCTTC	TRBV4-1	TRBD2	NA	TRBJ2-1
CATSRGRTGYDTEAFF	TGTGCCACCAGCAGAGGGAGGACAGGGTATGACACTGAAGCTTTCTTT	TRBV15	TRBD1	NA	TRBJ1-1
CAWSLPPRSCGNTIYF	TGTGCCTGGAGCCTCCCTCCCCGGAGTTGTGGAAACACCATATATTTT	TRBV30	NA	once	TRBJ1-3
CASRQGENTEAFF	TGCGCCAGCAGACAGGGTGAGAACACTGAAGCTTTCTTT	TRBV10-1	NA	NA	TRBJ1-1
CASSLVVGGKLFF	TGTGCCAGCAGCTTAGTGGTTGGGGGAAAACTGTTTTTT	TRBV7-8	NA	once	TRBJ1-4
CAWSVQDMGFLTGELFF	TGTGCCTGGAGTGTACAGGATATGGGGTTCTTGACCGGGGAGCTGTTTTTT	TRBV30	NA	NA	TRBJ2-2
CASSPAGTNRYEQYF	TGTGCCAGCTCACCTGCCGGGACTAACCGCTACGAGCAGTACTTC	TRBV18	TRBD2	NA	TRBJ2-7
CASSSLKGRARNEQFF	TGTGCCAGCAGCTCACTCAAGGGGAGAGCCAGGAATGAGCAGTTCTTC	TRBV11-2	NA	NA	TRBJ2-1
CASSLESLQHYNEQFF	TGCGCCAGCAGCTTGGAGTCTCTACAACACTACAATGAGCAGTTCTTC	TRBV5-1	NA	NA	TRBJ2-1
CSVGSAYEQYF	TGCAGCGTTGGGTCGGCCTACGAGCAGTACTTC	TRBV29-1	NA	NA	TRBJ2-7
CASGGLTYEQYF	TGTGCCAGCGGGGGCCTAACCTACGAGCAGTACTTC	TRBV7-9	NA	NA	TRBJ2-7
CASSEWEGPIYGYTF	TGTGCCAGCAGTGAATGGGAGGGGCCGATCTATGGCTACACCTTC	TRBV25-1	NA	NA	TRBJ1-2
CASSAFRDREETQYF	TGTGCCAGCAGCGCATTCCGGGACAGGGAAGAGACCCAGTACTTC	TRBV11-2	TRBD1	NA	TRBJ2-5
CASSPARNYGYTF	TGCGCCAGCAGCCCCGCCCGGAACTATGGCTACACCTTC	TRBV4-1	NA	NA	TRBJ1-2
CASSRDGYTF	TGTGCCAGTAGTCGGGACGGCTACACCTTC	TRBV19	NA	NA	TRBJ1-2
CASSPSMGTYEQYF	TGCGCCAGCAGCCCCTCGATGGGTACCTACGAGCAGTACTTC	TRBV4-3	NA	NA	TRBJ2-7
CAIKASGGTDTQYF	TGTGCCATCAAGGCTAGCGGGGGCACAGATACGCAGTATTTT	TRBV10-3	TRBD2	NA	TRBJ2-3
CASRLTGINYGYTF	TGTGCCAGCAGGTTGACAGGGATAAACTATGGCTACACCTTC	TRBV6-6	TRBD1	NA	TRBJ1-2
CASSPVGRGRGGTEAFF	TGCGCCAGCAGCCCGGTCGGCAGGGGGCGAGGAGGAACTGAAGCTTTCTTT	TRBV4-3	TRBD1	NA	TRBJ1-1
CASRWDRDYNEQFF	TGTGCCAGCAGGTGGGACAGGGACTACAATGAGCAGTTCTTC	TRBV28	TRBD1	NA	TRBJ2-1
CASSQGTGVNTEAFF	TGCGCCAGCAGTCAAGGGACAGGGGTGAACACTGAAGCTTTCTTT	TRBV23-1	TRBD1	NA	TRBJ1-1
CASTTHRENTGELFF	TGTGCCAGCACCACGCACAGGGAAAACACCGGGGAGCTGTTTTTT	TRBV7-9	NA	NA	TRBJ2-2
CASSQESSGANVLTF	TGCGCCAGCAGCCAAGAAAGCTCTGGGGCCAACGTCCTGACTTTC	TRBV4-3	NA	NA	TRBJ2-6
CSGVQGTEAFF	TGCAGCGGTGTACAGGGCACTGAAGCTTTCTTT	TRBV29-1	NA	NA	TRBJ1-1
CASSNGHNGEKLFF	TGTGCCAGCAGCAACGGACACAACGGTGAAAAACTGTTTTTT	TRBV7-2	NA	NA	TRBJ1-4
CAIGSQTVNYGYTF	TGTGCCATCGGTTCCCAGACAGTCAACTATGGCTACACCTTC	TRBV10-3	NA	once	TRBJ1-2
CASSEWGTRNQPQHF	TGTGCCAGCAGCGAGTGGGGGACGCGCAATCAGCCCCAGCATTTT	TRBV9	NA	NA	TRBJ1-5